This TCR beta chain comes out of a study of CD8+CD57+ T cells in acquired aplastic anemia. Remarks on this clonotype: A read error may produce the germline difference seen at one junction end.

The authors sequenced patients whose flow cytometry had shown CD8+CD57+ cell expansion. Genomic DNA served as template for TCR beta VDJ and CDR3 profiling. TCRdb reprocessed the reads via MiXCR and lists one record per CDR3 protein. The sample yields 200,000 to 250,000 distinct CDR3 sequences, around three fifths seen once. The CDR3 has 12 residues. The V gene's germline CDR1 is SNHLY and CDR2 FYNNEI. This chain connects TRBV2 to TRBJ1-3; D ambiguous. Material for sequencing was sorted CD4+, CD8+, or CD8+CD57+ T cells (not recorded which) from PBMCs. The clonotype originates from a human donor with aplastic anemia. CDR3 nucleotide sequence: TGTGCCAGCAGTGGTAACGGAAGCACCATATATTTT. Amino acids: CASSGNGSTIYF.